The rows below give T cell receptor beta chains drawn from one sample of a study of blood T cells in healthy people across ages. TCRdb ran MiXCR on the 5' RACE reads and lists one entry per CDR3 protein. The repertoire holds approximately 780,000 distinct CDR3 sequences, with roughly 26% as singletons. This sample also appeared in a second study, on T cells of mothers and their children.

Sequenced material: blood. The receptors derive from a boy aged 5-17 years in good health. Both conserved end residues are part of each CDR3. A D gene is named only where the DNA matches it firmly. Some rows have no size entry. The others give once, few or many, or a class for an expanded clone.

cdr3_aa cdr3_nt v_call clone_size j_call cdr3_length d_call
CSASSGSNYEQYF TGCAGTGCTAGCAGCGGGAGTAACTACGAGCAGTACTTC TRBV20-1 NA TRBJ2-7 13 TRBD2
CASSTLAGGAKNIQYF TGTGCCAGCAGCACCCTAGCGGGGGGAGCCAAAAACATTCAGTACTTC TRBV7-8 NA TRBJ2-4 16 TRBD2
CASSQEWTGSLFF TGTGCCAGCAGCCAAGAATGGACTGGCTCGTTGTTCTTC TRBV3-1 NA TRBJ2-1 13 NA
CASSLARAALGYTF TGTGCCAGCAGCTTAGCTCGGGCAGCCCTAGGCTACACCTTC TRBV7-2 NA TRBJ1-2 14 NA
CASSLMTGSPFKNERFF TGTGCCAGCAGCTTGATGACTGGCTCCCCTTTCAAAAATGAGCGGTTCTTC TRBV5-6 NA TRBJ2-5 17 NA
CASSCNTEAFF TGTGCCAGCAGCTGTAACACTGAAGCTTTCTTT TRBV7-4 few TRBJ1-1 11 NA
CASSLTSLGRFNTEAFF TGCGCCAGCAGCTTGACCTCGCTAGGCAGGTTCAACACTGAAGCTTTCTTT TRBV5-1 few TRBJ1-1 17 NA
CASTFRRATGELFF TGTGCCAGCACTTTTAGGCGCGCCACCGGGGAGCTGTTTTTT TRBV12-3/TRBV12-4 few TRBJ2-2 14 NA
CASSEIAWSSGNTIYF TGTGCCAGCAGTGAAATAGCCTGGAGCTCTGGAAACACCATATATTTT TRBV2 few TRBJ1-3 16 NA
CASSLHRAANEKLFF TGCGCCAGCAGCCTCCACAGGGCGGCTAATGAAAAACTGTTTTTT TRBV5-1 NA TRBJ1-4 15 NA
CAISETVGTASTDTQYF TGTGCCATCAGTGAGACGGTCGGGACAGCTAGCACAGATACGCAGTATTTT TRBV10-3 NA TRBJ2-3 17 TRBD1